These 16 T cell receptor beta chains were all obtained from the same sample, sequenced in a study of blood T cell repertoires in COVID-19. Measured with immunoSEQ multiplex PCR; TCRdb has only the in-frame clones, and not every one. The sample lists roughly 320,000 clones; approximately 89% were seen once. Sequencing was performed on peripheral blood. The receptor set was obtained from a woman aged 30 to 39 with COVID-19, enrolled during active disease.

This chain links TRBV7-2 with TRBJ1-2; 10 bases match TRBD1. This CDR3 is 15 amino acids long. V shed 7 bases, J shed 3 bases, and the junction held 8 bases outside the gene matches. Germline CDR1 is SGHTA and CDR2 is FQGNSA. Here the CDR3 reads CASTPRTGGDYGYTF. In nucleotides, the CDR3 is TGTGCCAGCACCCCAAGGACAGGGGGGGACTATGGCTACACCTTC. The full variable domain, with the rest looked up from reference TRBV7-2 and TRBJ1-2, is GAGVSQSPSNKVTEKGKDVELRCDPISGHTALYWYRQSLGQGLEFLIYFQGNSAPDKSGLPSDRFSAERTGGSVSTLTIQRTQQEDSAVYLCASTPRTGGDYGYTFGSGTRLTVV.

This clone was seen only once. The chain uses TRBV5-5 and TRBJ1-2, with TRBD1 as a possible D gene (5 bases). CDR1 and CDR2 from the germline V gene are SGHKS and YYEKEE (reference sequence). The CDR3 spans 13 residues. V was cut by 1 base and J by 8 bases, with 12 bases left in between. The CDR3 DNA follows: TGTGCCAGCAGCTTGTGGGGGGAAGTAGGCTACACCTTC. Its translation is CASSLWGEVGYTF.

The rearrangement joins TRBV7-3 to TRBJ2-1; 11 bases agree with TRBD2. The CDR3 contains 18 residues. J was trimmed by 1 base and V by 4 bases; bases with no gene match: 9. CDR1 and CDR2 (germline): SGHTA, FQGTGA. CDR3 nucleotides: TGTGCCAGCAGCTCCACCGTGACTAGCGGGGATTCCTACAATGAGCAGTTCTTC. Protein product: CASSSTVTSGDSYNEQFF.

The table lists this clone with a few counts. The chain's CDR3 is CASSPTWNTEAFF. The CDR3 DNA sequence: TGTGCCAGCTCACCAACTTGGAACACTGAAGCTTTCTTT. This chain connects TRBV18 to TRBJ1-1, with D unclear. Trimming took 2 bases from V and 1 from J, leaving 5 bases between them. The CDR3 consists of 13 residues. Germline assignment: CDR1 KGHSH and CDR2 LQKENI.

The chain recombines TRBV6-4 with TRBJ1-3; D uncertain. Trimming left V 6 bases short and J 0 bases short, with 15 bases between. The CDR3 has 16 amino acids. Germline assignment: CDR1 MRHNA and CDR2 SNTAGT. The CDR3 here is CASSHGLSCSGNTIYF. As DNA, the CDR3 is TGTGCCAGCAGCCACGGACTGTCATGCTCTGGAAACACCATATATTTT.

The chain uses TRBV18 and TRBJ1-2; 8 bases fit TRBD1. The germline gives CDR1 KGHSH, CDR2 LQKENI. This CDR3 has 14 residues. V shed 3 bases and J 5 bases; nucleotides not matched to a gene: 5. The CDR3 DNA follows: TGTGCCAGCTCACCGAACAGGGGGGAGTATGGCTACACCTTC. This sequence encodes CASSPNRGEYGYTF.

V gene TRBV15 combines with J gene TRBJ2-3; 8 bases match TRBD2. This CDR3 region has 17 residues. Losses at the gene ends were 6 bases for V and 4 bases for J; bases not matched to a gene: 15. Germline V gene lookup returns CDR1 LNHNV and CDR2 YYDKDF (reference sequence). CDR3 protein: CATRPGLSGSLSDTQYF. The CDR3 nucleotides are TGTGCCACCAGGCCCGGGTTAAGCGGGAGTCTCTCAGATACGCAGTATTTT.

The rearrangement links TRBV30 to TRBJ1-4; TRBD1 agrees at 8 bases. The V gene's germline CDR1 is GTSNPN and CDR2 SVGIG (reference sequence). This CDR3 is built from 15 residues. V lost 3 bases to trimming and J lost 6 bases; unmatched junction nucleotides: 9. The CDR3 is CAWSDRGRSDEKLFF. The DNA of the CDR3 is TGTGCCTGGAGCGACAGGGGTCGATCCGATGAAAAACTGTTTTTT.

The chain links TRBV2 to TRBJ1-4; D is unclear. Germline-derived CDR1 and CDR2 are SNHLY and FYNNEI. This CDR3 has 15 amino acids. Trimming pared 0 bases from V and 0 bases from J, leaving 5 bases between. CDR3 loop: CASSEARSTNEKLFF. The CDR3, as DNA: TGTGCCAGCAGTGAAGCCCGGTCAACTAATGAAAAACTGTTTTTT.

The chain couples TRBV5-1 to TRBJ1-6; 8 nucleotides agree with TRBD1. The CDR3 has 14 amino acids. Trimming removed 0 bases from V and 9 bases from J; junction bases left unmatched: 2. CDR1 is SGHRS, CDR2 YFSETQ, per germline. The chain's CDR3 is CASSLGTGTSPLHF. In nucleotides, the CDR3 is TGCGCCAGCAGCTTGGGGACAGGGACTTCACCCCTCCACTTT.

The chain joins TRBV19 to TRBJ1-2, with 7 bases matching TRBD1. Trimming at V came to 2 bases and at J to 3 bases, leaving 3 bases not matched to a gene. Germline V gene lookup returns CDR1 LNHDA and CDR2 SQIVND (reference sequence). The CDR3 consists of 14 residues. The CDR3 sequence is CASSITGEDYGYTF. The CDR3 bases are TGTGCCAGTAGTATAACAGGGGAGGACTATGGCTACACCTTC.

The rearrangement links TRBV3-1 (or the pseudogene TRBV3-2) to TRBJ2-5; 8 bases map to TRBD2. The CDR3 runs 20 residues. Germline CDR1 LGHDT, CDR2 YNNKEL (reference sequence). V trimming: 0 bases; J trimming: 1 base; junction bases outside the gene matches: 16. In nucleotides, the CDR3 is TGTGCCAGCAGCCAAGAGGGCCTGGGGGGGAGCGGGGGTCCCCAAGAGACCCAGTACTTC. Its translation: CASSQEGLGGSGGPQETQYF.

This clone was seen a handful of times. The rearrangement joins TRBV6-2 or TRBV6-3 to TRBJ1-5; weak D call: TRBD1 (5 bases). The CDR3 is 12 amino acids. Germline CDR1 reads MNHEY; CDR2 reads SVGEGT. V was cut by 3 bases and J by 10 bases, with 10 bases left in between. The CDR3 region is CASSYGGEPQHF. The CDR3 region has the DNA TGTGCCAGCAGTTATGGGGGGGAACCCCAGCATTTT.

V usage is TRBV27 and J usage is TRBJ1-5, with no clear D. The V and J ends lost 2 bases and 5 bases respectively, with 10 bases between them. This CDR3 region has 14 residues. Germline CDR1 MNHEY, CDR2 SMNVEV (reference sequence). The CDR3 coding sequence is TGTGCCAGCAGTTTAAAGGGAGAGTATCAGCCCCAGCATTTT. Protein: CASSLKGEYQPQHF.

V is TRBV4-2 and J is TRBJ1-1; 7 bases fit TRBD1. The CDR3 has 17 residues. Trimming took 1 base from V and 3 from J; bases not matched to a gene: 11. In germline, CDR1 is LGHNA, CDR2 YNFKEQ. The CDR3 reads CASSQVLRGQRDTEAFF. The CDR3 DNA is TGTGCCAGCAGCCAAGTATTGAGGGGGCAGCGGGACACTGAAGCTTTCTTT.

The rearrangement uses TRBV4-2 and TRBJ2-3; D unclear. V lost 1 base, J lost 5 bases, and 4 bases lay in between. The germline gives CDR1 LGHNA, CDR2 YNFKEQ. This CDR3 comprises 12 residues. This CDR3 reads CASSQGVDTQYF. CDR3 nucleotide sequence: TGTGCCAGCAGCCAAGGAGTAGATACGCAGTATTTT.